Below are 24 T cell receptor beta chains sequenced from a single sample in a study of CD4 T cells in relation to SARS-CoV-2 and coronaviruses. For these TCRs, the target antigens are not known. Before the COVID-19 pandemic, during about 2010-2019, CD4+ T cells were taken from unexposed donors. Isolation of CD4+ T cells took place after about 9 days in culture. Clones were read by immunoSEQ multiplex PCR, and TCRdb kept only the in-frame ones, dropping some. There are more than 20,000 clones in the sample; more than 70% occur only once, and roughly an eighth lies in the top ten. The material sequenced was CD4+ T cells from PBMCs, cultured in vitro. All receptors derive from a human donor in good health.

The CDR3 loop is CASSQGGGNYGYTF. The CDR3 DNA reads TGTGCCAGCAGCCAAGGAGGAGGAAACTATGGCTACACCTTC. The genes are TRBV3-1 (or the pseudogene TRBV3-2) and TRBJ1-2; D is undetermined. There are 14 residues in the CDR3. V was clipped by 1 base and J by 2 bases, with 8 bases between them. From germline, CDR1 is LGHDT and CDR2 YNNKEL (reference sequence).

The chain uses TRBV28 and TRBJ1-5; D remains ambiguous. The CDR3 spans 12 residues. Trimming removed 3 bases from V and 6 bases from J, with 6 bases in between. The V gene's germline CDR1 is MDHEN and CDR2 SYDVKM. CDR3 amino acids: CASSFAGQPQHF. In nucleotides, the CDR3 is TGTGCCAGCAGTTTCGCAGGTCAGCCCCAGCATTTT.

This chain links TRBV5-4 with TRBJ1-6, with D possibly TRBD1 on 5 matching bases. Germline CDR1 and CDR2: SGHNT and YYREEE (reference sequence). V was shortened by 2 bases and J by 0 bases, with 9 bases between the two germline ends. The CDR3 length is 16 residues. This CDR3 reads CASSLAGSSYNSPLHF. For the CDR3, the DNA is TGTGCCAGCAGCTTAGCAGGGAGCTCCTATAATTCACCCCTCCACTTT.

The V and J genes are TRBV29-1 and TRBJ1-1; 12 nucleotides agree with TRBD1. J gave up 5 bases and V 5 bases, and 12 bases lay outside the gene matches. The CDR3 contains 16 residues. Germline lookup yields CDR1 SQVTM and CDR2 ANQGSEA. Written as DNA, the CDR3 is TGCAGCGTTTCTACCGGGACAGGGGGCTGGGGGACTGAAGCTTTCTTT. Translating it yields CSVSTGTGGWGTEAFF.

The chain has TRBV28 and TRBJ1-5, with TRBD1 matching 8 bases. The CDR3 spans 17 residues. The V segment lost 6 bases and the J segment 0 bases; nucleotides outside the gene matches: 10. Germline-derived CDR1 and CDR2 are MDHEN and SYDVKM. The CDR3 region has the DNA TGTGCCAGCAGAGACCGGGACAGGCATTATAGCAATCAGCCCCAGCATTTT. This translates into CASRDRDRHYSNQPQHF.

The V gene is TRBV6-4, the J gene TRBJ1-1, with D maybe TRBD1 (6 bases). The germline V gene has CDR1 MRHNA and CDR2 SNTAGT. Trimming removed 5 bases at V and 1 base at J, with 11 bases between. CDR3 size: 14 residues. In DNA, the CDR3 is TGTGCCAGCAGTACCGAGACAGGGAACACTGAAGCTTTCTTT. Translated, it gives CASSTETGNTEAFF.

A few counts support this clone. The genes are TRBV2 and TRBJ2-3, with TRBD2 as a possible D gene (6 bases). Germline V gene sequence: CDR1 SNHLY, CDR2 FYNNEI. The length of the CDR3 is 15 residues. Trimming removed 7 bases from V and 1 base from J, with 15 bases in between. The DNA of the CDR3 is TGTGCCAGCAACCTTAAGAGGGAGGGCACAGATACGCAGTATTTT. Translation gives CASNLKREGTDTQYF.

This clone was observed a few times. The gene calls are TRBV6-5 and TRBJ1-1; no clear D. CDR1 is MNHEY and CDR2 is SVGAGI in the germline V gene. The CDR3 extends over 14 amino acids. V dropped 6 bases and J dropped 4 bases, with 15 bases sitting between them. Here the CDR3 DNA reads TGTGCCAGCAGGTTGCCGACCGCGGGCACTGAAGCTTTCTTT. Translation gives CASRLPTAGTEAFF.

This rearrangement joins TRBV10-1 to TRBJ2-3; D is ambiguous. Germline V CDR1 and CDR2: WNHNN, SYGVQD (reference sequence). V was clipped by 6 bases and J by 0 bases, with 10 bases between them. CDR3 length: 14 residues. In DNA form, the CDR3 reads TGCGCCAGCAGCGACCCTGCCAGCACAGATACGCAGTATTTT. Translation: CASSDPASTDTQYF.

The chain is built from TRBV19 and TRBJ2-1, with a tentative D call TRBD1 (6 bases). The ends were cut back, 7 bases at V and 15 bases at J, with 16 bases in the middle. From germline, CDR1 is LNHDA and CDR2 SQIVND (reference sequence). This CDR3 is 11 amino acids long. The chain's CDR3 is CASNDYRDRFF. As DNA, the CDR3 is TGTGCCAGTAATGATTACAGGGATCGGTTCTTC. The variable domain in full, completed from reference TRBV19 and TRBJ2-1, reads DGGITQSPKYLFRKEGQNVTLSCEQNLNHDAMYWYRQDPGQGLRLIYYSQIVNDFQKGDIAEGYSVSREKKESFPLTVTSAQKNPTAFYLCASNDYRDRFFGPGTRLTVL.

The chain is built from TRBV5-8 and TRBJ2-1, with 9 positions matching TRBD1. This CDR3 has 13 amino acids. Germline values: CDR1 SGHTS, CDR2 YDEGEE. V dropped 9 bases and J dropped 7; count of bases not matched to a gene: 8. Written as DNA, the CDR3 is TGTGCCAACCCCGGGACAGGGTTAAATGAGCAGTTCTTC. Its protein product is CANPGTGLNEQFF.

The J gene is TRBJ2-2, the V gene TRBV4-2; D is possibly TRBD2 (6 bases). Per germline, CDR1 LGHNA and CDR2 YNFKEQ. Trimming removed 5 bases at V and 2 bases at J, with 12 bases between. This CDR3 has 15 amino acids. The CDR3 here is CASSKRDSNTGELFF. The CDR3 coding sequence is TGTGCCAGCAGCAAACGGGACTCTAACACCGGGGAGCTGTTTTTT.

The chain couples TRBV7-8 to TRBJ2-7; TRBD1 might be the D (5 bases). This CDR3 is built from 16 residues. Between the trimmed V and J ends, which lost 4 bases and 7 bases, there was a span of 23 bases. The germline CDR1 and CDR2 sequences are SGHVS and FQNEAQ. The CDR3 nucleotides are TGTGCCAGCAGCTCCCCACCCGGACAACTGAAAGATGAGCAGTACTTC. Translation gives CASSSPPGQLKDEQYF.

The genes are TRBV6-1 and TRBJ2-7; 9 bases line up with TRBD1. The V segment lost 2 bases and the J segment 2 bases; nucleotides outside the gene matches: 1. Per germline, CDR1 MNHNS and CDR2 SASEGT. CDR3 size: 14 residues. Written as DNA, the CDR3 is TGTGCCAGCAGTGAAAGGGACAGGGCCTACGAGCAGTACTTC. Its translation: CASSERDRAYEQYF.

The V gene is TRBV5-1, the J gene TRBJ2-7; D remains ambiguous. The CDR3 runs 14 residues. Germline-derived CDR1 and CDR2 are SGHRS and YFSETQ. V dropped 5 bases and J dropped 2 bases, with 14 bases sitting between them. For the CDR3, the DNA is TGCGCCAGCAGGCCCGACGTGGTAGCCTACGAGCAGTACTTC. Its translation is CASRPDVVAYEQYF.

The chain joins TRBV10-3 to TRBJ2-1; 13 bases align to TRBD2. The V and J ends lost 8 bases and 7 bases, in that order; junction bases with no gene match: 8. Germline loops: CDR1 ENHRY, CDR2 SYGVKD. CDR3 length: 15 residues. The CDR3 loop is CAIRNTSGRGNEQFF. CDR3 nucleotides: TGTGCCATCCGAAATACTAGCGGGAGGGGGAATGAGCAGTTCTTC.

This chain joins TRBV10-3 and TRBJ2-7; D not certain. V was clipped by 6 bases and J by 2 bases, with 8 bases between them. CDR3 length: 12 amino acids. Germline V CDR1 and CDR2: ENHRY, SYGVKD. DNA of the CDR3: TGTGCCATCAGCCCAGCGACCTACGAGCAGTACTTC. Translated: CAISPATYEQYF.

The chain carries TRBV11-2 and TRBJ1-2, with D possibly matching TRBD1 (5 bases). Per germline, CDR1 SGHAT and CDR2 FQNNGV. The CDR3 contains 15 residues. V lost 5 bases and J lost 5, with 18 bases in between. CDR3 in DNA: TGTGCCAGCAGCCCTTGGGTTGGTGGGGGGTATGGCTACACCTTC. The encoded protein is CASSPWVGGGYGYTF.

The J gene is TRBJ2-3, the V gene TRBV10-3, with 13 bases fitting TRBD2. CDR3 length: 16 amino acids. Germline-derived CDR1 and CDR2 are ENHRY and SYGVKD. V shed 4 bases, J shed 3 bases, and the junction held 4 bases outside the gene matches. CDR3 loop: CAISGTSGRGTDTQYF. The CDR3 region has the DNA TGTGCCATCAGTGGTACTAGCGGGAGGGGGACAGATACGCAGTATTTT.

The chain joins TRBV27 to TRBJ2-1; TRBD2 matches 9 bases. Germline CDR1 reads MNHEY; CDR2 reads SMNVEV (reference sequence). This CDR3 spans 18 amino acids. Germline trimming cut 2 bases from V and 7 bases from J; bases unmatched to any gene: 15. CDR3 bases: TGTGCCAGCAGTTTAAGGGGAGATAGCGGGAGCTCAGGGAATGAGCAGTTCTTC. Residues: CASSLRGDSGSSGNEQFF.

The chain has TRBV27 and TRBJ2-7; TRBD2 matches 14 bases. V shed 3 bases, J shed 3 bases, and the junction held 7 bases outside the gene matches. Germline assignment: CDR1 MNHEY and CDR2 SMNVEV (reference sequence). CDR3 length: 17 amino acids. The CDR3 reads CASSFQGTSGRRYEQYF. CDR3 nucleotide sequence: TGTGCCAGCAGTTTCCAGGGGACTAGCGGGAGACGCTACGAGCAGTACTTC.

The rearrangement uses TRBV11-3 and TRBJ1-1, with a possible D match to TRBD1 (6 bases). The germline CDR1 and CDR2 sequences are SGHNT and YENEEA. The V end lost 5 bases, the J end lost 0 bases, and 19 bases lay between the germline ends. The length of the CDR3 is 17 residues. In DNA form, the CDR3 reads TGTGCCAGCAGCCCCGGCAGGGGCAAACCTATGAACACTGAAGCTTTCTTT. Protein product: CASSPGRGKPMNTEAFF.

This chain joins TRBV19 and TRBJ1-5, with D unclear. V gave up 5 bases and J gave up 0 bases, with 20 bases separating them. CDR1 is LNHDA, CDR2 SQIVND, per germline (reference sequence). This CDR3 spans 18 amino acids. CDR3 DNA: TGTGCCAGTAGTCCGCGGATAGCCGCGGAGGGTAGCAATCAGCCCCAGCATTTT. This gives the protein CASSPRIAAEGSNQPQHF.

The CDR3 sequence is CASSWGRGNTEAFF. The CDR3 DNA sequence: TGTGCCAGCAGCTGGGGACGAGGGAACACTGAAGCTTTCTTT. The V call is TRBV7-2, the J call TRBJ1-1, with D possibly TRBD1 on 5 matching bases. V was pared by 4 bases and J by 1 base, with 10 bases between. The CDR3 extends over 14 amino acids. The germline CDR1 and CDR2 sequences are SGHTA and FQGNSA. Full variable domain (outside the CDR3, taken from reference TRBV7-2 and TRBJ1-1): GAGVSQSPSNKVTEKGKDVELRCDPISGHTALYWYRQSLGQGLEFLIYFQGNSAPDKSGLPSDRFSAERTGGSVSTLTIQRTQQEDSAVYLCASSWGRGNTEAFFGQGTRLTVV.